One sample yielded the 28 T cell receptor beta chains listed below, sequenced in a study of shared clonotypes between healthy human individuals. Measured with immunoSEQ multiplex PCR; TCRdb has only the in-frame clones, and not every one. The sample yields over 1.5 million clones, approximately 98% seen once. The specimen was naive CD4+ T cells sorted from blood. Subset indicated: CD45RA+ positively selected. The receptors derive from a man aged 30-40 years in good health.

A remark on this clone: Other DNA sequences from this sample encode an identical CDR3 as well. This rearrangement joins TRBV18 to TRBJ2-7; D gene unclear. V gave up 0 bases and J gave up 6 bases, with 6 bases separating them. Per the germline V gene, CDR1 is KGHSH and CDR2 is LQKENI. The CDR3 extends over 12 amino acids. DNA of the CDR3: TGTGCCAGCTCACCACCCGGCTCCGAGCAGTACTTC. Protein sequence: CASSPPGSEQYF. Supplemented by reference TRBV18 and TRBJ2-7, the full variable domain reads NAGVMQNPRHLVRRRGQEARLRCSPMKGHSHVYWYRQLPEEGLKFMVYLQKENIIDESGMPKERFSAEFPKEGPSILRIQQVVRGDSAAYFCASSPPGSEQYFGPGTRLTVT.

The V gene is TRBV28, the J gene TRBJ1-5; no firm D call. The CDR3 contains 14 residues. Germline V gene lookup returns CDR1 MDHEN and CDR2 SYDVKM. V was trimmed by 4 bases and J by 6 bases, leaving 13 bases between them. The CDR3 spells CASSSYQSSQPQHF. The DNA for the CDR3 is TGTGCCAGCAGTTCATATCAGTCTAGTCAGCCCCAGCATTTT.

The chain employs TRBV28 and TRBJ2-7; D may be TRBD2 (6 bases). The length of the CDR3 is 12 residues. Germline loops: CDR1 MDHEN, CDR2 SYDVKM. V was cut by 11 bases and J by 1 base, with 12 bases left in between. Here the CDR3 reads CAGGGGSYEQYF. CDR3 nucleotides: TGTGCCGGGGGAGGAGGTTCCTACGAGCAGTACTTC.

The chain recombines TRBV4-1 with TRBJ2-7, with 11 bases that match TRBD1. The V gene end was trimmed by 4 bases and the J gene end by 3 bases; junction bases not matched to a gene: 8. The CDR3 sequence is 16 residues long. Germline V CDR1 and CDR2: MGHRA, YSYEKL. The CDR3, as DNA: TGCGCCAGCAGCCTAGGCATGGGACAGGGGGACTACGAGCAGTACTTC. This codes for CASSLGMGQGDYEQYF.

V gene TRBV2 combines with J gene TRBJ2-1; D uncertain. The CDR3 extends over 15 amino acids. Trimming removed 7 bases from V and 4 bases from J, with 17 bases in between. Germline loops: CDR1 SNHLY, CDR2 FYNNEI. CDR3 sequence: CASKSVGLSYNEQFF. As DNA, the CDR3 is TGTGCCAGCAAGTCGGTGGGCCTTTCTTACAATGAGCAGTTCTTC.

The J gene is TRBJ2-1, the V gene TRBV7-9, with D possibly matching TRBD2 (7 bases). The germline V and J ends were trimmed by 3 bases and 6 bases, with 21 bases remaining between them. Germline V gene data show CDR1 as SEHNR and CDR2 as FQNEAQ (reference sequence). The CDR3 runs to 17 residues. CDR3 protein: CASSLGALAGASNEQFF. In nucleotides, the CDR3 is TGTGCCAGCAGCTTGGGGGCGCTGGCGGGAGCTTCCAATGAGCAGTTCTTC.

V and J are TRBV11-2 and TRBJ2-3; D is possibly TRBD1 (5 bases). Germline CDR1 SGHAT, CDR2 FQNNGV. The CDR3 is 14 residues long. V lost 3 bases and J 2 bases, leaving 9 bases between the germline ends. The CDR3 nucleotides read TGTGCCAGCAGCTTGAGACAGTTCACAGATACGCAGTATTTT. This codes for CASSLRQFTDTQYF. Complete variable domain (other parts from reference TRBV11-2 and TRBJ2-3): EAGVAQSPRYKIIEKRQSVAFWCNPISGHATLYWYQQILGQGPKLLIQFQNNGVVDDSQLPKDRFSAERLKGVDSTLKIQPAKLEDSAVYLCASSLRQFTDTQYFGPGTRLTVL.

The chain is built from TRBV9 and TRBJ2-1; possibly TRBD2 for D (5 bases). Trimming removed 6 bases from V and 6 bases from J, with 13 bases in between. The germline V gene has CDR1 SGDLS and CDR2 YYNGEE. CDR3 size: 13 residues. The CDR3 DNA sequence: TGTGCCAGCAACGCCTTAGCGCCCAATGAGCAGTTCTTC. The encoded protein is CASNALAPNEQFF.

The genes are TRBV19 and TRBJ2-7; D may be TRBD1 or TRBD2 (5 bases each). V was shortened by 6 bases and J by 3 bases, with 24 bases between the two germline ends. The CDR3 is 17 amino acids. Germline V gene data show CDR1 as LNHDA and CDR2 as SQIVND (reference sequence). The CDR3 spells CASSINGRGGRDYEQYF. CDR3 DNA: TGTGCCAGTAGCATAAACGGACGGGGCGGACGGGACTACGAGCAGTACTTC.

The J gene is TRBJ2-7, the V gene TRBV6-1; 8 bases are a match to TRBD1. After removal of 8 bases from V and 3 bases from J, the junction contained 9 bases not matched to a gene. Looked up from germline, CDR1 is MNHNS and CDR2 is SASEGT. CDR3 length: 14 residues. The CDR3 is CASCLAGGGYEQYF. CDR3 sequence (DNA): TGTGCCAGCTGCCTGGCAGGGGGCGGCTACGAGCAGTACTTC.

The chain uses TRBV2 and TRBJ2-1; unclear D gene. V was trimmed by 6 bases and J by 6 bases, leaving 15 bases between them. The CDR3 is 14 residues long. Germline V lookup: CDR1 SNHLY, CDR2 FYNNEI. CDR3 sequence (DNA): TGTGCCAGCAGCTATAGTCGATCAGGCAATGAGCAGTTCTTC. It yields the protein CASSYSRSGNEQFF.

About this clone: Other DNA sequences in this specimen translate into the identical CDR3. The genes are TRBV7-2 and TRBJ1-5; TRBD1 is a possible D gene (6 bases). V was clipped by 2 bases and J by 3 bases, with 8 bases between them. CDR1 is SGHTA and CDR2 is FQGNSA in the germline V gene. The CDR3 length is 14 residues. CDR3 bases: TGTGCCAGCAGCTTAACAGGGTACAATCAGCCCCAGCATTTT. Translation gives CASSLTGYNQPQHF.

This rearrangement joins TRBV5-1 to TRBJ2-2; TRBD1 might be the D (5 bases). CDR1 is SGHRS, CDR2 YFSETQ, per germline. The CDR3 has 15 amino acids. Deletions cut 1 base from V and 2 bases from J, with 9 bases between. The chain's CDR3 is CASSLRGSNTGELFF. CDR3 coding DNA: TGCGCCAGCAGCTTGAGGGGCTCTAACACCGGGGAGCTGTTTTTT.

The chain combines TRBV11-2 with TRBJ1-5; D unclear. This CDR3 spans 13 amino acids. Germline V gives CDR1 SGHAT, CDR2 FQNNGV. V lost 3 bases to trimming and J lost 6 bases, with 9 bases between them. The CDR3 sequence: CASSLQARQPQHF. The DNA for the CDR3 is TGTGCCAGCAGCTTGCAGGCACGTCAGCCCCAGCATTTT.

V usage is TRBV28 and J usage is TRBJ1-1; D ambiguous. This CDR3 has 13 amino acids. Germline-derived CDR1 and CDR2 are MDHEN and SYDVKM. Trimming removed 4 bases at V and 1 base at J, with 7 bases between. CDR3 DNA: TGTGCCAGCAGTTGGCAGCCGAACACTGAAGCTTTCTTT. Its protein product is CASSWQPNTEAFF.

The rearrangement joins TRBV5-1 to TRBJ1-4; 7 bases fit TRBD1. With V trimmed by 2 bases and J by 0 bases, 1 base remained unmatched. Germline V CDR1 and CDR2: SGHRS, YFSETQ. This CDR3 region has 15 residues. The CDR3 DNA follows: TGCGCCAGCAGCTTCGGACAGGCAACTAATGAAAAACTGTTTTTT. Protein sequence: CASSFGQATNEKLFF. Filled out from reference TRBV5-1 and TRBJ1-4, the complete variable domain reads KAGVTQTPRYLIKTRGQQVTLSCSPISGHRSVSWYQQTPGQGLQFLFEYFSETQRNKGNFPGRFSGRQFSNSRSEMNVSTLELGDSALYLCASSFGQATNEKLFFGSGTQLSVL.

This clone came up once. The chain has TRBV19 and TRBJ1-5; a possible D gene is TRBD1 (5 bases). Germline values: CDR1 LNHDA, CDR2 SQIVND (reference sequence). The CDR3 totals 16 residues. The V and J ends lost 2 bases and 5 bases respectively, with 16 bases between them. The DNA for the CDR3 is TGTGCCAGTAGTATATTGGGAGCAGGGTACGATCAGCCCCAGCATTTT. Its protein product is CASSILGAGYDQPQHF.

Turning to this clone: In the same sample, other DNA sequences code for this CDR3. J is TRBJ2-7 and V is TRBV28; TRBD1 is a possible D gene (5 bases). CDR1 is MDHEN, CDR2 SYDVKM, per germline. The CDR3 length is 14 residues. V was pared by 2 bases and J by 0 bases, with 8 bases between. CDR3 sequence: CASSLQGSSYEQYF. In DNA, the CDR3 is TGTGCCAGCAGTTTACAGGGAAGCTCCTACGAGCAGTACTTC.

J is TRBJ1-2 and V is TRBV6-1; maybe TRBD1 (5 bases). CDR3 length: 13 amino acids. Germline values: CDR1 MNHNS, CDR2 SASEGT. The V and J ends lost 6 bases and 3 bases respectively, with 11 bases between them. In DNA form, the CDR3 reads TGTGCCAGCAGGACTGGGACGGACTATGGCTACACCTTC. This encodes CASRTGTDYGYTF.

J is TRBJ1-1 and V is TRBV10-1, with 10 nucleotides matching TRBD1. Germline trimming cut 3 bases from V and 4 bases from J; bases unmatched to any gene: 8. The CDR3 spans 16 residues. Germline loops: CDR1 WNHNN, CDR2 SYGVQD (reference sequence). The CDR3 is CASSEMPGTGVTEAFF. In DNA form, the CDR3 reads TGCGCCAGCAGTGAAATGCCGGGGACAGGGGTCACTGAAGCTTTCTTT.

This rearrangement joins TRBV6-1 to TRBJ2-7; D is unclear. This CDR3 comprises 13 residues. V was clipped by 9 bases and J by 6 bases, with 18 bases between them. Per germline, CDR1 MNHNS and CDR2 SASEGT. The DNA for the CDR3 is TGTGCCAGTAATCTGTTAAGGTCCGGCGAGCAGTACTTC. Amino acid sequence: CASNLLRSGEQYF.

The V and J genes are TRBV13 and TRBJ2-2; D ambiguous. V dropped 5 bases and J dropped 6 bases, with 7 bases sitting between them. This CDR3 spans 12 amino acids. Germline lookup yields CDR1 PRHDT and CDR2 FYEKMQ (reference sequence). The CDR3 reads CASSLSPGELFF. CDR3 coding DNA: TGTGCCAGCAGCCTCTCCCCCGGGGAGCTGTTTTTT.

The V and J genes are TRBV10-3 and TRBJ2-3, with 10 bases that match TRBD2. This CDR3 contains 15 residues. CDR1 and CDR2 from the germline V gene are ENHRY and SYGVKD. J lost 7 bases, V lost 6 bases, and 10 bases had no gene match. The CDR3 region has the DNA TGTGCCATCAGGGACCCTGGACTAGCGGATAATACGCAGTATTTT. Translated: CAIRDPGLADNTQYF.

The gene calls are TRBV7-9 and TRBJ1-1, with D uncertain. CDR1 SEHNR and CDR2 FQNEAQ come from the germline V gene (reference sequence). Trimming cost V 6 bases and J 0 bases, with 11 bases left between them. There are 14 residues in the CDR3. In DNA, the CDR3 is TGTGCCAGCAGTTCGGTTTGGATGAACACTGAAGCTTTCTTT. Translated, it gives CASSSVWMNTEAFF.

This clone was detected only once. J is TRBJ2-7 and V is TRBV27; D is unclear. The germline V gene encodes CDR1 MNHEY and CDR2 SMNVEV (reference sequence). CDR3 size: 21 residues. Trimming stripped 2 bases from V and 2 bases from J, with 31 bases between. CDR3 loop: CASSLPPIRVVRRGQTYEQYF. CDR3 bases: TGTGCCAGCAGTTTACCGCCCATTAGGGTAGTTCGGCGCGGTCAAACCTACGAGCAGTACTTC.

The chain uses TRBV18 and TRBJ2-7; TRBD1 or TRBD2 may be the D gene (6 bases each). Germline CDR1 reads KGHSH; CDR2 reads LQKENI. V was cut by 0 bases and J by 6 bases, with 15 bases left in between. The CDR3 is 15 residues long. CDR3 loop: CASSPPGGLSREQYF. The CDR3 DNA sequence: TGTGCCAGCTCACCACCGGGGGGCTTGAGTCGCGAGCAGTACTTC.

V is TRBV5-5 and J is TRBJ2-1; the D gene is possibly TRBD1 (5 bases). The CDR3 runs 17 residues. The germline CDR1 and CDR2 sequences are SGHKS and YYEKEE (reference sequence). V lost 6 bases, J lost 0 bases, and 19 bases lay in between. This CDR3 reads CASILLQGGSSYNEQFF. CDR3 nucleotide sequence: TGTGCCAGCATCCTACTCCAGGGTGGCAGCTCCTACAATGAGCAGTTCTTC.

DNA for the CDR3: TGTGCCTGGCGGGGGTCAACGGAGTTAACGTACTTC. Its protein is CAWRGSTELTYF. The chain is built from TRBV30 and TRBJ2-7, with a possible D match to TRBD2 (6 bases). The germline V and J ends were trimmed by 5 bases and 12 bases, with 20 bases remaining between them. The germline V gene encodes CDR1 GTSNPN and CDR2 SVGIG (reference sequence). There are 12 residues in the CDR3.